This T cell receptor (beta chain) was found in a study of T cells expressing NK-cell markers. About the study: Seven of the eight sequenced donors were HCMV-seropositive; one was seronegative. Study-wide points: For about 6 donors, the dominant NKG2C+ clonotypes made up roughly 1.0-7.0% of their CD8+ T cells.

TCRdb reprocessed the 5' RACE reads and keeps a single row for each CDR3 protein, giving no DNA. Its listing shows 200,000 to 300,000 distinct CDR3 sequences. The CDR3 is 17 amino acids. With regard to this clonotype: Its antigen is not known.

This TCR derives from a man aged 18 to 29 in good health. Sequencing was done on a sample of blood T cells: a sorted CD56 or NKG2C T cell subset, CD4+ or CD8+ T cells, or bulk PBMC T cells (not recorded which). The J gene is TRBJ2-4, the V gene TRBV12-3 or TRBV12-4; there is no DNA to check the TCRdb D call of TRBD2. CDR3 in amino acids: CASSSGLAGGLRNIQYF.